The following is a T cell receptor (beta chain) sequence with its context. TCRdb re-analysed the RACE reads in MiXCR, keeping a single row per CDR3 protein. The sample contains approximately 97,000 distinct CDR3 sequences, 25% to 30% of which appear only once. The CDR3 sequence is 12 residues long. Per germline, CDR1 SQVTM and CDR2 ANQGSEA. The V gene lost 5 bases and the J gene lost 3 bases, with 7 bases spanning the gap. The source of the sample is a study of human T cells and chemical hapten exposure. Time point here: patch test 3, about 24 weeks after DPC sensitization. Sample treatment: therapeutic diphenylcyclopropenone sensitization with weekly scalp DPC.

The sequence was collected from a man aged 35-49 years with alopecia areata. Some clones in this sample may be carry-over from other donors' samples. This specimen consisted of whole blood, obtained in connection with sensitization to the hapten diphenylcyclopropenone (DPC). This chain joins TRBV29-1 and TRBJ2-2, with a tentative D call TRBD1 (5 bases). Here the CDR3 DNA reads TGCAGCGTTATGGGGCACACCGGGGAGCTGTTTTTT. Translation: CSVMGHTGELFF.